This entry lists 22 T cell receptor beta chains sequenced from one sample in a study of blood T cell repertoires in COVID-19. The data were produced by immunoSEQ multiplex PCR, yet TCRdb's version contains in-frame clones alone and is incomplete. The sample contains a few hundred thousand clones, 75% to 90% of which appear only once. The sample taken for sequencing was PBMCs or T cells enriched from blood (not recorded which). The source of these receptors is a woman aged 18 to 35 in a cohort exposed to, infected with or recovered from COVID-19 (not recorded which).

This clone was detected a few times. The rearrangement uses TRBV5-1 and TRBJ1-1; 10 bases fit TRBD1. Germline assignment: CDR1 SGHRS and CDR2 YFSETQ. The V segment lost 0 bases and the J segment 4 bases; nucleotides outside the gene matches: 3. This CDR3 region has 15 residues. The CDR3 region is CASSLGRTGGTEAFF. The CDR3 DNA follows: TGCGCCAGCAGCTTGGGCCGGACAGGGGGCACTGAAGCTTTCTTT.

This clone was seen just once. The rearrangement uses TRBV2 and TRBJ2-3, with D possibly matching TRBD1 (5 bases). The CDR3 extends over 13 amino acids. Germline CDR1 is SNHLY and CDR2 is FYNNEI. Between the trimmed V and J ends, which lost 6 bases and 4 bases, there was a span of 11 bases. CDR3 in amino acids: CASRDTGPDTQYF. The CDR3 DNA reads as TGTGCCAGCAGAGATACAGGCCCAGATACGCAGTATTTT.

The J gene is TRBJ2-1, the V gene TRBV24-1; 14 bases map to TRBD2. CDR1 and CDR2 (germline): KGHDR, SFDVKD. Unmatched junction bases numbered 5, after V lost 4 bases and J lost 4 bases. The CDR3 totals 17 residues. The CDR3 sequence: CATSDRTSGRTYNEQFF. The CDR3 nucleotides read TGTGCCACCAGTGACCGGACTAGCGGGAGGACATACAATGAGCAGTTCTTC.

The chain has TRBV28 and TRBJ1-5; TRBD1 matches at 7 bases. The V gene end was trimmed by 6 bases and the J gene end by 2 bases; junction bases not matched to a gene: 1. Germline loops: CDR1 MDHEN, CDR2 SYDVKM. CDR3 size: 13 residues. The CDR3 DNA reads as TGTGCCAGCAGAGGACAGGGCAATCAGCCCCAGCATTTT. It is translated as CASRGQGNQPQHF.

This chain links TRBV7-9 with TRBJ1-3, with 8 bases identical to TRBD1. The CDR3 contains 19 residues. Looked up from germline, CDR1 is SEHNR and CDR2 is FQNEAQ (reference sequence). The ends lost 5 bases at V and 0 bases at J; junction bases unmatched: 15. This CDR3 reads CASSLRGSRDRGSGNTIYF. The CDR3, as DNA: TGTGCCAGCAGCCTAAGGGGGTCACGAGACAGGGGCTCTGGAAACACCATATATTTT.

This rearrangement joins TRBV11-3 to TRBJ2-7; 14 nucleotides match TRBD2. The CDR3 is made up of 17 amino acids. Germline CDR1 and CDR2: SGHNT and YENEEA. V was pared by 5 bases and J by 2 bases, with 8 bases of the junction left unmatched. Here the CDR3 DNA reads TGTGCCAGCAGCCCACGACTAGCGGGAGGGCTACCCTACGAGCAGTACTTC. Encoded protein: CASSPRLAGGLPYEQYF.

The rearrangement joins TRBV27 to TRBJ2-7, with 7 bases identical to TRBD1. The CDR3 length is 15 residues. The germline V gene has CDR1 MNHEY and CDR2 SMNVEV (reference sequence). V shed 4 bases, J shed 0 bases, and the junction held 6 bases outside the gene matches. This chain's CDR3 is CASSSKGASSYEQYF. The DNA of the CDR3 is TGTGCCAGCAGTTCCAAGGGGGCGAGCTCCTACGAGCAGTACTTC.

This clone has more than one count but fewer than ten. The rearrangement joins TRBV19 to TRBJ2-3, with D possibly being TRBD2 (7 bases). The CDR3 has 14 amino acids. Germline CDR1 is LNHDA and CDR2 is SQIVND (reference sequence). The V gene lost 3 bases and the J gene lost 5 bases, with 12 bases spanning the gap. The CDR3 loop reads CASSMIGGVDTQYF. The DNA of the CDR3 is TGTGCCAGTAGTATGATAGGGGGGGTAGATACGCAGTATTTT.

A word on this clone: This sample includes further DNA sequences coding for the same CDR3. CDR3 sequence reads: CASSLGGGATNEKLFF. CDR3 sequence (DNA): TGTGCCAGCAGCTTAGGTGGGGGGGCAACTAATGAAAAACTGTTTTTT. The chain links TRBV7-9 to TRBJ1-4, with TRBD1 as a possible D gene (5 bases). Germline CDR1 SEHNR, CDR2 FQNEAQ (reference sequence). V was cut by 1 base and J by 0 bases, with 9 bases left in between. CDR3 length equals 16 residues.

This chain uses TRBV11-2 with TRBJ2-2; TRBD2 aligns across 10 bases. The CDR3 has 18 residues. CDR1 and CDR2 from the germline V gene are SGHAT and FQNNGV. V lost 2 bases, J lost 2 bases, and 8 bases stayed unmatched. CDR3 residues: CASSLLIAGGPNTGELFF. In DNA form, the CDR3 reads TGTGCCAGCAGCTTACTCATAGCGGGAGGCCCAAACACCGGGGAGCTGTTTTTT. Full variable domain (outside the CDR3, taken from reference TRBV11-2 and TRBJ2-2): EAGVAQSPRYKIIEKRQSVAFWCNPISGHATLYWYQQILGQGPKLLIQFQNNGVVDDSQLPKDRFSAERLKGVDSTLKIQPAKLEDSAVYLCASSLLIAGGPNTGELFFGEGSRLTVL.

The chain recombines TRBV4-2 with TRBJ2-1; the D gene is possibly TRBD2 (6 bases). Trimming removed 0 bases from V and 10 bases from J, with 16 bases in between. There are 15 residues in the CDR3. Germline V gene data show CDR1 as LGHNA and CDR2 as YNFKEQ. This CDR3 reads CASSQEEGGLGEQFF. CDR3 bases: TGTGCCAGCAGCCAAGAGGAGGGAGGTCTGGGGGAGCAGTTCTTC.

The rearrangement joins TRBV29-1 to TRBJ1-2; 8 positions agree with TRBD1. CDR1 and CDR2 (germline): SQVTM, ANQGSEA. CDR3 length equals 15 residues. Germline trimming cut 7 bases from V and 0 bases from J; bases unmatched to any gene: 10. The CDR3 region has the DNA TGCAGCGCCCTGACAGGGGAGGGAGCTAACTATGGCTACACCTTC. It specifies CSALTGEGANYGYTF.

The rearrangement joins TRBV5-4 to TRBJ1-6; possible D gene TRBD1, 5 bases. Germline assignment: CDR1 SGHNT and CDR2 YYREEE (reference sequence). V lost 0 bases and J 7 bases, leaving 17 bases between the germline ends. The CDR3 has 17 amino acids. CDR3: CASSLGGYRWGNSPLHF. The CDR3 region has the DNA TGTGCCAGCAGCTTGGGGGGTTACAGGTGGGGAAATTCACCCCTCCACTTT.

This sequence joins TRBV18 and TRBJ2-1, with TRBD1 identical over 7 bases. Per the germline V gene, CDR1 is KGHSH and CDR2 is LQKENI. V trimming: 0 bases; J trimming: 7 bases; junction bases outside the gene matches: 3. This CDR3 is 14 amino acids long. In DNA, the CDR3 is TGTGCCAGCTCACCACCTCCGACAGGGAATGAGCAGTTCTTC. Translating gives CASSPPPTGNEQFF. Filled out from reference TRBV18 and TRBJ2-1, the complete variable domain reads NAGVMQNPRHLVRRRGQEARLRCSPMKGHSHVYWYRQLPEEGLKFMVYLQKENIIDESGMPKERFSAEFPKEGPSILRIQQVVRGDSAAYFCASSPPPTGNEQFFGPGTRLTVL.

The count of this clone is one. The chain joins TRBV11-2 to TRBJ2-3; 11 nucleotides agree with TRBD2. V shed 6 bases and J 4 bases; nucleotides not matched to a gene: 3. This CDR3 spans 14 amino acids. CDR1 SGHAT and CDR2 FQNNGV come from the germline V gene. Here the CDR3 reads CASRPSGRSDTQYF. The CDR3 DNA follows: TGTGCCAGCAGGCCTAGCGGGAGGTCAGATACGCAGTATTTT.

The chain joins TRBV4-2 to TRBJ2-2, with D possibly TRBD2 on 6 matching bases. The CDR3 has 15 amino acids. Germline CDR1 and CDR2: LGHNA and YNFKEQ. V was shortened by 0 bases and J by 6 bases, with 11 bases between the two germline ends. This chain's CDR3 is CASSQDRGTSGELFF. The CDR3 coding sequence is TGTGCCAGCAGCCAAGATCGTGGGACTTCCGGGGAGCTGTTTTTT.

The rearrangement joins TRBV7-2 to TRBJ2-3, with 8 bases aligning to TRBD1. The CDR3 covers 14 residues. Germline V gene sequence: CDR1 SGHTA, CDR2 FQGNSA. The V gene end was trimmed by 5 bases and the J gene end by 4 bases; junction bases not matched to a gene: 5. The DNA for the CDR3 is TGTGCCAGCAGCGCCCGGACAGGGTCAGATACGCAGTATTTT. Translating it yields CASSARTGSDTQYF.

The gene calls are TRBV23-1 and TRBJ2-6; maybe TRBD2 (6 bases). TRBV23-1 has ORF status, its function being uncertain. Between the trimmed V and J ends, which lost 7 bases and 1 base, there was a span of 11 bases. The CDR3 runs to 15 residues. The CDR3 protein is CASKEGTSGANVLTF. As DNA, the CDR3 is TGCGCCAGCAAAGAAGGGACTTCTGGGGCCAACGTCCTGACTTTC.

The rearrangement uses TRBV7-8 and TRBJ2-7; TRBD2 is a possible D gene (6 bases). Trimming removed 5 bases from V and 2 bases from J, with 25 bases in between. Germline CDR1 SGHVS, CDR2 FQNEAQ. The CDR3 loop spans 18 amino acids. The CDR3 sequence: CASSPLDPLADITYEQYF. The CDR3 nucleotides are TGTGCCAGCAGCCCCCTCGACCCGTTAGCGGATATAACCTACGAGCAGTACTTC.

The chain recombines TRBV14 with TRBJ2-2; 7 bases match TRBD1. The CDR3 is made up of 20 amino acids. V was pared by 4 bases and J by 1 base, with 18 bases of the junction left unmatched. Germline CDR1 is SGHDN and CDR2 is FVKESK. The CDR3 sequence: CASSRRDSRFGGVNTGELFF. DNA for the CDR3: TGTGCCAGCAGCCGACGGGACAGCCGTTTTGGCGGAGTGAACACCGGGGAGCTGTTTTTT. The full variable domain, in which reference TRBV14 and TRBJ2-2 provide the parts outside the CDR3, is EAGVTQFPSHSVIEKGQTVTLRCDPISGHDNLYWYRRVMGKEIKFLLHFVKESKQDESGMPNNRFLAERTGGTYSTLKVQPAELEDSGVYFCASSRRDSRFGGVNTGELFFGEGSRLTVL.

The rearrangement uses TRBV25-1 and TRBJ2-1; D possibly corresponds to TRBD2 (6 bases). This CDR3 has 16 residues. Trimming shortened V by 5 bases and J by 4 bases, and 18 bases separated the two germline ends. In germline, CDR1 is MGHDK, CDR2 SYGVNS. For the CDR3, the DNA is TGTGCCAGCAGTCCAACCCGGGACTGGAGGTACAATGAGCAGTTCTTC. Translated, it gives CASSPTRDWRYNEQFF.

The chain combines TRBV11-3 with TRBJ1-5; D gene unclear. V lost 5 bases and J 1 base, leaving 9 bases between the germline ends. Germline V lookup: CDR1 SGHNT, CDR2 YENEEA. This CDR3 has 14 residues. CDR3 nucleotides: TGTGCCAGCAGCCCTGACGGGAGCAATCAGCCCCAGCATTTT. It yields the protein CASSPDGSNQPQHF.